Below, 26 T cell receptor beta chains from the same sample are listed, as sequenced in a study of neurological immune-mediated disorders. TCRdb re-called the 5' RACE reads through MiXCR, storing one row per CDR3 protein. The sample has around 31,000 distinct CDR3 sequences, over 3.5% seen once. Specimen: CD4+ T cells from blood. The receptor set was obtained from a woman between 40 and 55 years old in good health.

This clonotype was recorded at least ten times. V and J are TRBV29-1 and TRBJ2-3, with D tentatively TRBD1 or TRBD2 (5 bases each). Germline V gene sequence: CDR1 SQVTM, CDR2 ANQGSEA. CDR3 size: 12 residues. Trimming pared 8 bases from V and 6 bases from J, leaving 15 bases between. The CDR3 here is CSIGTTSDTQYF. DNA for the CDR3: TGCAGCATAGGGACCACCTCGGATACGCAGTATTTT.

This clonotype was detected many times. The gene calls are TRBV6-5 and TRBJ2-1, with 7 bases fitting TRBD1. V gave up 10 bases and J gave up 0 bases; unmatched junction bases: 3. Germline CDR1 MNHEY, CDR2 SVGAGI. The CDR3 covers 13 residues. Here the CDR3 reads CATHRGSYNEQFF. The CDR3 nucleotides are TGTGCCACTCACAGGGGCTCCTACAATGAGCAGTTCTTC.

Many counts were recorded for this clonotype. J is TRBJ1-3 and V is TRBV5-1; 7 bases agree with TRBD1. Germline loops: CDR1 SGHRS, CDR2 YFSETQ. V was clipped by 4 bases and J by 3 bases; unmatched bases: 4. The CDR3 totals 14 residues. CDR3 DNA: TGCGCCAGCAGCGACAGGGCTTATGGAAACACCATATATTTT. It is translated as CASSDRAYGNTIYF. Variable domain in full (rest from reference TRBV5-1 and TRBJ1-3): KAGVTQTPRYLIKTRGQQVTLSCSPISGHRSVSWYQQTPGQGLQFLFEYFSETQRNKGNFPGRFSGRQFSNSRSEMNVSTLELGDSALYLCASSDRAYGNTIYFGEGSWLTVV.

This clonotype came up many times. The rearrangement uses TRBV10-2 and TRBJ2-3, with 9 bases identical to TRBD2. V shed 2 bases, J shed 0 bases, and the junction held 3 bases outside the gene matches. The germline V gene has CDR1 WSHSY and CDR2 SAAADI. This CDR3 is 16 amino acids long. This CDR3 is CASSEPSGASTDTQYF. The CDR3 nucleotides are TGCGCCAGCAGTGAGCCTAGCGGGGCTAGCACAGATACGCAGTATTTT.

The chain recombines TRBV29-1 with TRBJ2-7; no clear D gene. The CDR3 spans 12 residues. Looked up from germline, CDR1 is SQVTM and CDR2 is ANQGSEA. The V end lost 4 bases, the J end lost 0 bases, and 7 bases lay between the germline ends. CDR3 sequence (DNA): TGCAGCGTTGGGTCAAGCTCCTACGAGCAGTACTTC. Protein product: CSVGSSSYEQYF.

This clonotype was found many times. This chain joins TRBV10-3 and TRBJ2-7; D remains unclear. The germline gives CDR1 ENHRY, CDR2 SYGVKD. CDR3 length: 12 residues. Trimming cost V 2 bases and J 0 bases, with 2 bases left between them. In nucleotides, the CDR3 is TGTGCCATCAGTGAGAGCTCCTACGAGCAGTACTTC. Its protein is CAISESSYEQYF.

By frequency in the sample, this clonotype is medium-sized. V and J are TRBV5-1 and TRBJ2-3, with 14 bases fitting TRBD2. The CDR3 consists of 19 residues. Germline V gives CDR1 SGHRS, CDR2 YFSETQ. Losses at the gene ends were 0 bases for V and 8 bases for J; bases not matched to a gene: 14. In nucleotides, the CDR3 is TGCGCCAGCAGCTTGGCCGTAGGGACTAGCGGGAGTCGAGACTCTACGCAGTATTTT. It translates to CASSLAVGTSGSRDSTQYF.

Ten or more counts support this clonotype. V and J are TRBV28 and TRBJ2-7; TRBD2 aligns across 11 bases. This CDR3 contains 16 residues. Looked up from germline, CDR1 is MDHEN and CDR2 is SYDVKM. After removal of 8 bases from V and 1 base from J, the junction contained 10 bases not matched to a gene. The CDR3 DNA follows: TGTGCCAGCGGAGCCGCCGGGACTAGCGGATCCTACGAGCAGTACTTC. This encodes CASGAAGTSGSYEQYF.

This clonotype has a count of ten or more. The genes are TRBV12-3 or TRBV12-4 and TRBJ2-5; TRBD1 matches 7 bases. V trimming: 5 bases; J trimming: 1 base; junction bases outside the gene matches: 1. This CDR3 comprises 13 residues. The CDR3 coding sequence is TGTGCCAGCAGTCGGACAGGCCAAGAGACCCAGTACTTC. It is translated as CASSRTGQETQYF.

This clonotype showed up many times. The gene calls are TRBV10-3 and TRBJ1-5, with TRBD1 as a possible D gene (5 bases). This CDR3 has 14 residues. CDR1 and CDR2 from the germline V gene are ENHRY and SYGVKD. Between the trimmed V and J ends, which lost 3 bases and 2 bases, there was a span of 8 bases. The CDR3 loop is CAISDRGGNQPQHF. DNA for the CDR3: TGTGCCATCAGTGATCGAGGGGGCAATCAGCCCCAGCATTTT.

The sample holds many counts of this clonotype. V gene TRBV20-1 combines with J gene TRBJ1-1; 7 bases match TRBD1. Germline V gives CDR1 DFQATT, CDR2 SNEGSKA (reference sequence). The J segment lost 5 bases and the V segment lost 1 base, leaving 10 bases of the junction unmatched. This CDR3 is built from 15 residues. For the CDR3, the DNA is TGCAGTGCTAGAGCTATGGGACAGCGTTGGACTGAAGCTTTCTTT. It encodes CSARAMGQRWTEAFF.

Ten or more counts support this clonotype. V is TRBV2 and J is TRBJ1-1; D not resolved. Trimming removed 3 bases at V and 3 bases at J, with 11 bases between. This CDR3 has 14 amino acids. Germline CDR1 is SNHLY and CDR2 is FYNNEI. The CDR3: CASSERESDTEAFF. CDR3 coding DNA: TGTGCCAGCAGTGAGAGAGAGAGTGACACTGAAGCTTTCTTT.

This clonotype was picked up many times. The rearrangement links TRBV20-1 to TRBJ1-2; the D gene is possibly TRBD1 (6 bases). The germline gives CDR1 DFQATT, CDR2 SNEGSKA (reference sequence). The germline V and J ends were trimmed by 4 bases and 0 bases, with 21 bases remaining between them. CDR3 length equals 17 residues. CDR3 DNA sequence: TGCAGTGCTAAACATCTGCGAGGGGGGAAGGCTAACTATGGCTACACCTTC. It specifies CSAKHLRGGKANYGYTF.

The J gene is TRBJ1-1, the V gene TRBV11-2, with D unclear. This CDR3 region has 15 residues. V lost 5 bases and J lost 0, with 13 bases in between. Germline-derived CDR1 and CDR2 are SGHAT and FQNNGV. The CDR3 nucleotides are TGTGCCAGCAGCCCCCTTGCGGCTATGAACACTGAAGCTTTCTTT. This codes for CASSPLAAMNTEAFF.

This clonotype was detected many times. This chain links TRBV9 with TRBJ2-3; 7 nucleotides match TRBD1. V lost 1 base, J lost 6 bases, and 5 bases stayed unmatched. Germline assignment: CDR1 SGDLS and CDR2 YYNGEE. The CDR3 covers 14 residues. CDR3 DNA sequence: TGTGCCAGCAGCGTAAGGGGGCGAGGGGATACGCAGTATTTT. It encodes CASSVRGRGDTQYF.

The table lists this clonotype with many counts. The chain is built from TRBV5-1 and TRBJ2-2; TRBD2 might be the D (7 bases). The germline V gene encodes CDR1 SGHRS and CDR2 YFSETQ. This CDR3 comprises 15 residues. The ends were cut back, 0 bases at V and 3 bases at J, with 9 bases in the middle. CDR3 nucleotide sequence: TGCGCCAGCAGCTTGGCGGGGGGCGACACCGGGGAGCTGTTTTTT. Translating it yields CASSLAGGDTGELFF.

This clonotype was recorded many times. The chain employs TRBV20-1 and TRBJ2-1; 8 positions match TRBD1. Losses at the gene ends were 1 base for V and 7 bases for J; bases not matched to a gene: 9. The germline gives CDR1 DFQATT, CDR2 SNEGSKA (reference sequence). The CDR3 contains 15 residues. The CDR3 coding sequence is TGCAGTGCTAGAGCCGGGACAGGCCTGGGGAATGAGCAGTTCTTC. Protein: CSARAGTGLGNEQFF.

This clonotype has ten or more counts. The chain recombines TRBV20-1 with TRBJ2-1; possibly TRBD2 for D (6 bases). The CDR3 sequence is 16 residues long. The V end was cut by 2 bases, the J end by 4 bases, with 18 bases between. The germline V gene has CDR1 DFQATT and CDR2 SNEGSKA (reference sequence). DNA of the CDR3: TGCAGTGCTAGACCGGCGCGGGCGGGGAATTACAATGAGCAGTTCTTC. This gives the protein CSARPARAGNYNEQFF.

This clonotype was detected ten times or more. The genes are TRBV6-6 and TRBJ2-7; D is ambiguous. Trimming cost V 5 bases and J 4 bases, with 9 bases left between them. CDR1 and CDR2 (germline): MNHNY, SVGAGI (reference sequence). The length of the CDR3 is 12 residues. The CDR3: CASSPDRYEQYF. CDR3 nucleotides: TGTGCCAGCAGTCCGGACCGGTACGAGCAGTACTTC.

This clonotype showed up many times. The chain couples TRBV11-3 to TRBJ2-1; a possible D gene is TRBD2 (6 bases). The V gene lost 4 bases and the J gene lost 7 bases, with 20 bases spanning the gap. The length of the CDR3 is 16 residues. In germline, CDR1 is SGHNT, CDR2 YENEEA. DNA for the CDR3: TGTGCCAGCAGCTCGTCCGGGGCGGCGGGGAGAAATGAGCAGTTCTTC. This gives the protein CASSSSGAAGRNEQFF.

In this sample, this clonotype turned up a few times. The chain has TRBV27 and TRBJ2-1; the match to TRBD2 covers 9 bases. The CDR3 has 16 amino acids. The trim removed 2 bases at V and 4 bases at J, leaving 6 bases unmatched. From germline, CDR1 is MNHEY and CDR2 SMNVEV (reference sequence). CDR3 coding DNA: TGTGCCAGCAGTTTAGCGGGAGGGGATCGATACAATGAGCAGTTCTTC. Translating gives CASSLAGGDRYNEQFF.

This clonotype was seen repeatedly, ten times or more. This chain joins TRBV5-1 and TRBJ2-3; 7 nucleotides line up with TRBD1. After removal of 0 bases from V and 0 bases from J, the junction contained 1 base not matched to a gene. Per the germline V gene, CDR1 is SGHRS and CDR2 is YFSETQ. This CDR3 region has 15 residues. CDR3 nucleotide sequence: TGCGCCAGCAGCTTGGGAGGGGGCAGCACAGATACGCAGTATTTT. Translation: CASSLGGGSTDTQYF. Supplemented by reference TRBV5-1 and TRBJ2-3, the full variable domain reads KAGVTQTPRYLIKTRGQQVTLSCSPISGHRSVSWYQQTPGQGLQFLFEYFSETQRNKGNFPGRFSGRQFSNSRSEMNVSTLELGDSALYLCASSLGGGSTDTQYFGPGTRLTVL.

This clonotype was seen many times. The chain uses TRBV12-3 or TRBV12-4 and TRBJ2-7, with 9 positions matching TRBD2. The CDR3 loop spans 15 amino acids. V lost 5 bases to trimming and J lost 7 bases; unmatched junction nucleotides: 12. This CDR3 reads CASSIGTSRPGEQYF. As DNA, the CDR3 is TGTGCCAGCAGTATCGGGACTAGCAGACCGGGGGAGCAGTACTTC.

This clonotype was observed at least ten times. The chain couples TRBV6-2 or TRBV6-3 to TRBJ2-1, with TRBD1 matching 11 bases. With 7 bases clipped from V and 11 bases from J, the junction kept 10 bases outside the gene matches. CDR3 length: 14 amino acids. CDR1 and CDR2 (germline): MNHEY, SVGEGT. CDR3 nucleotide sequence: TGTGCCAGCACAACCTTAGGACAGGGGGCTAAGCAGTTCTTC. Protein: CASTTLGQGAKQFF.

This clonotype was observed many times. The chain joins TRBV4-1 to TRBJ2-1, with 11 bases lining up with TRBD2. The V and J ends lost 0 bases and 2 bases, in that order; junction bases with no gene match: 15. The CDR3 spans 21 residues. The V gene's germline CDR1 is MGHRA and CDR2 YSYEKL. CDR3 sequence reads: CASSQDGRKGGSGGAYNEQFF. The CDR3 DNA sequence: TGCGCCAGCAGCCAAGATGGGCGAAAGGGTGGTAGCGGGGGGGCCTACAATGAGCAGTTCTTC.

This clonotype has ten or more counts. The chain links TRBV14 to TRBJ2-7; D could derive from TRBD1 or TRBD2 (5 bases each). The CDR3 totals 14 residues. Germline values: CDR1 SGHDN, CDR2 FVKESK. V was trimmed by 4 bases and J by 2 bases, leaving 12 bases between them. CDR3: CASSRRDGTYEQYF. The CDR3 nucleotides read TGTGCCAGCAGCCGCAGGGACGGGACCTACGAGCAGTACTTC.